This TCR beta chain was found in a study of control samples from healthy donors and cancer patients (dated by TCRdb to the early 2020s). The library was obtained by the immunoSEQ multiplex PCR assay. This immuneACCESS table, as held by TCRdb, lists in-frame sequences with V and J called but not all clones. Of the missing ones, under half trace to an unresolved V gene in checked studies; the others have no known cause. The sample table records some 200,000 clones; about nine tenths of these occur just once. The leading ten clones occupy roughly 1.6% of the sample. This clone was counted once. Its antigen is still unknown. Base-call qualities are not available, and no considerably larger clone is one nucleotide away. CDR1 is given as LNHDA and CDR2 as SQIVND, both from the germline V gene (reference sequence). V and J lose 2 bases and 1 base, and a span of 12 bases separates them. From the cysteine through the phenylalanine, the CDR3 covers 16 amino acids. Solely the CDR3 DNA is kept, with 48 bases framed from the first base.

This TCR was recovered from a young woman in good health. This chain is built from TRBV19 and TRBJ1-5, with TRBD1 perhaps the D gene, on 5 matching bases. The specimen sequenced was blood. This receptor carries the CDR3 CASSIRGEGSNQPQHF. The DNA is as follows: TGTGCCAGTAGTATACGGGGGGAGGGGAGCAATCAGCCCCAGCATTTT.